This is a list of T cell receptor beta chains from one sample in a study of blood T cells in healthy people across ages. TCRdb itself ran the 5' RACE reads through MiXCR, one entry per CDR3 protein. The sample includes around 800,000 distinct CDR3 sequences, about 26% seen only once; the top ten take around 2.9%. The same data also went into a second study, on T cells of mothers and their children.

Sample: blood. The receptors derive from a boy between 10 and 17 years old in good health. CDR3s include the opening cysteine and the closing phenylalanine or tryptophan. D genes are given only for firm matches. Part of the rows lack a size; the others show once, few, many or a class for expanded clones.

J gene | D gene | clone size | V gene | CDR3 protein | CDR3 DNA
TRBJ2-3 | . | . | TRBV7-9 | CASEGTFGFADTQYF | TGTGCCAGCGAGGGGACTTTCGGGTTCGCAGATACGCAGTATTTT
TRBJ1-4 | . | . | TRBV3-1 | CASSQGVNEKLFF | TGTGCCAGCAGCCAAGGTGTGAATGAAAAACTGTTTTTT
TRBJ2-5 | . | few | TRBV29-1 | CSVSRRGETQYF | TGCAGCGTTTCCCGGCGAGGGGAGACCCAGTACTTC
TRBJ2-7 | TRBD1 | . | TRBV5-1 | CSSSLSGQGSYEQYF | TGCTCCAGCAGCCTATCGGGACAGGGGAGTTACGAGCAGTACTTC
TRBJ2-7 | TRBD2 | . | TRBV7-6 | CASSPRLAGESSYEQYF | TGTGCCAGCAGCCCCCGACTAGCGGGCGAGAGCTCCTACGAGCAGTACTTC
TRBJ2-5 | TRBD2 | few | TRBV5-1 | CASSTGLAGVKETQYF | TGCGCCAGCAGCACGGGACTAGCGGGGGTAAAAGAGACCCAGTACTTC
TRBJ2-3 | . | . | TRBV20-1 | CSARDPGSSTDTQYF | TGCAGTGCTAGAGATCCGGGATCTAGCACAGATACGCAGTATTTT
TRBJ2-5 | . | . | TRBV6-5 | CASRDIGPGTQYF | TGTGCCAGCAGAGACATCGGCCCGGGGACCCAGTACTTC
TRBJ2-5 | . | . | TRBV6-1 | CASSANIQSATGIYF | TGTGCCAGCAGTGCGAATATTCAGTCCGCCACAGGTATTTACTTC
TRBJ2-1 | . | . | TRBV10-3 | CAISESGTSNEQFF | TGTGCCATCAGTGAGTCCGGGACCTCGAATGAGCAGTTCTTC
TRBJ2-1 | TRBD2 | . | TRBV28 | CASSPSEAGGRNEQFF | TGTGCCAGCAGTCCATCGGAGGCGGGGGGGCGGAATGAGCAGTTCTTC